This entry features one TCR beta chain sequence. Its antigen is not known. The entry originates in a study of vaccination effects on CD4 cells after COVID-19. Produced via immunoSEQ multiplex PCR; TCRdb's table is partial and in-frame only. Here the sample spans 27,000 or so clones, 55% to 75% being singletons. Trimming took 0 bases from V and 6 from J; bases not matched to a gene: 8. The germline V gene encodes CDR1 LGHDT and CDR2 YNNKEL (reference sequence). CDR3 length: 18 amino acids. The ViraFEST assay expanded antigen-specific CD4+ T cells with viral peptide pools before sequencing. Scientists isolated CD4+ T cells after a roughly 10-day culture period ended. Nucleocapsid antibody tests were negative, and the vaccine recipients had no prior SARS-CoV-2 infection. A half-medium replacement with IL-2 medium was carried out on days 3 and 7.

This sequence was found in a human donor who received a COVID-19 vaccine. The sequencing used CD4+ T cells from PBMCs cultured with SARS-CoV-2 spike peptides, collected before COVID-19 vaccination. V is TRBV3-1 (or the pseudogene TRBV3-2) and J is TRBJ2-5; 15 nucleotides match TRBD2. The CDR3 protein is CASSQDRTSGGAGKTQYF. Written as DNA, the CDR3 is TGTGCCAGCAGCCAAGATAGGACTAGCGGGGGGGCAGGAAAGACCCAGTACTTC.